The next 5 T cell receptor beta chains were all read from a single sample in a study of cytomegalovirus exposure and HLA in healthy donors. The study ran its PCR with 60 Vbeta and 13 Jbeta primers. Produced via immunoSEQ multiplex PCR; TCRdb's table is partial and in-frame only. The data hold 90,000 to 110,000 clones, with more than 80% observed a single time. Sequenced sample: PBMCs. The receptors shown here come from a man aged 18 to 30 in good health and CMV-seronegative.

V gene TRBV9 combines with J gene TRBJ2-1; 11 bases fit TRBD2. Germline V gene sequence: CDR1 SGDLS, CDR2 YYNGEE. After removal of 4 bases from V and 7 bases from J, the junction contained 13 bases not matched to a gene. This CDR3 has 17 amino acids. This CDR3 reads CASSLGTSGHPWNEQFF. The CDR3 DNA follows: TGTGCCAGCAGCCTCGGGACTAGCGGTCACCCGTGGAATGAGCAGTTCTTC.

This clone has only a few counts. The gene calls are TRBV15 and TRBJ1-2, with a weak D call TRBD1 (5 bases). This CDR3 has 15 amino acids. The germline V and J ends were trimmed by 0 bases and 7 bases, with 15 bases remaining between them. The germline V gene encodes CDR1 LNHNV and CDR2 YYDKDF (reference sequence). CDR3 sequence reads: CATSRDRGRVRGYTF. The CDR3 nucleotides are TGTGCCACCAGCAGAGATCGCGGCAGGGTCCGTGGCTACACCTTC.

This rearrangement joins TRBV4-3 to TRBJ2-5; 8 positions match TRBD1. V dropped 3 bases and J dropped 11; count of bases not matched to a gene: 17. The V gene's germline CDR1 is LGHNA and CDR2 YSLEER. The CDR3 covers 16 residues. Written as DNA, the CDR3 is TGCGCCAGCAGCCAGGAATTTTGGCAGGGGGCGAAAGAGCAGTACTTC. This gives the protein CASSQEFWQGAKEQYF.

J is TRBJ1-6 and V is TRBV7-3; D gene uncertain. V dropped 5 bases and J dropped 7 bases, with 9 bases sitting between them. From germline, CDR1 is SGHTA and CDR2 FQGTGA. The CDR3 runs 13 residues. The CDR3 DNA is TGTGCCAGCAGCCCCGGGGAGAATTCACCCCTCCACTTT. It yields the protein CASSPGENSPLHF.

The gene calls are TRBV6-5 and TRBJ1-2; D gene ambiguous. The CDR3 consists of 15 residues. Trimming cost V 2 bases and J 8 bases, with 18 bases left between them. The germline V gene has CDR1 MNHEY and CDR2 SVGAGI. Here the CDR3 reads CASSYGVDIGEGYTF. CDR3 nucleotide sequence: TGTGCCAGCAGTTACGGTGTCGACATCGGGGAGGGCTACACCTTC.